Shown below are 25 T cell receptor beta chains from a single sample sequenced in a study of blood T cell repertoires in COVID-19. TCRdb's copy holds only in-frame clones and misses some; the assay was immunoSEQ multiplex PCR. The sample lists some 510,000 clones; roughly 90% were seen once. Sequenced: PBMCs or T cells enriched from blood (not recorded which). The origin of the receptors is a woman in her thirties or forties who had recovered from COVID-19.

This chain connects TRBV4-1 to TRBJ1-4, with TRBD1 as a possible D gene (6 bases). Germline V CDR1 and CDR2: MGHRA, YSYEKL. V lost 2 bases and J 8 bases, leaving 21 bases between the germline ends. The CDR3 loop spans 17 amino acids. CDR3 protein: CASSQPDVGGPKEKLFF. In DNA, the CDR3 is TGCGCCAGCAGCCAACCCGACGTGGGGGGGCCGAAGGAAAAACTGTTTTTT.

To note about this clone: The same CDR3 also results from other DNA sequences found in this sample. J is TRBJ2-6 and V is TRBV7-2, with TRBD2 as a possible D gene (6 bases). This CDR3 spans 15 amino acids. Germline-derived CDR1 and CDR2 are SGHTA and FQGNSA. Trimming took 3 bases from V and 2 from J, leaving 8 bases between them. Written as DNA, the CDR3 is TGTGCCAGCAGCTTCGGAGGGGCTGGGGCCAACGTCCTGACTTTC. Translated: CASSFGGAGANVLTF.

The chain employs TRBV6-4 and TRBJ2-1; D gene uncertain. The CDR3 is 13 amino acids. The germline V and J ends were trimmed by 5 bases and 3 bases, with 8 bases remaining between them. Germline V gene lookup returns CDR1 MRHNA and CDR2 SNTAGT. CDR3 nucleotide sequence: TGTGCCAGCAGTCCGGAGTTCTACAATGAGCAGTTCTTC. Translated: CASSPEFYNEQFF.

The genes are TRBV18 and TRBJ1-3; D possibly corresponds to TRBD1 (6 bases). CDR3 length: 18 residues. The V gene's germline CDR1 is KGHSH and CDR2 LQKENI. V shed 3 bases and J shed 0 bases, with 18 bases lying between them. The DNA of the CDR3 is TGTGCCAGCTCACCTACAGGGAGTACGGAGAGCTCTGGAAACACCATATATTTT. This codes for CASSPTGSTESSGNTIYF.

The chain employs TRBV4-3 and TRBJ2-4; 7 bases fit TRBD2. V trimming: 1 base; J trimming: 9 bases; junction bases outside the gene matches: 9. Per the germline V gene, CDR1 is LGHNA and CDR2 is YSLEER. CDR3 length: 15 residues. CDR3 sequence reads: CASSQVGSGGVIQYF. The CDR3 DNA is TGCGCCAGCAGCCAAGTAGGTTCGGGAGGTGTCATTCAGTACTTC.

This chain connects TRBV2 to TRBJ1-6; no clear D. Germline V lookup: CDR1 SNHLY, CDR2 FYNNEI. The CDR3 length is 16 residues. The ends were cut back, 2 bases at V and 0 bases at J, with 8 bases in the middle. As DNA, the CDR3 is TGTGCCAGCAGTGAACACCCGAGCTCCTATAATTCACCCCTCCACTTT. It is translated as CASSEHPSSYNSPLHF.

CDR3 bases: TGTGCCAGCTCAGCCGAAGGGGTAGGGAATGAAAAACTGTTTTTT. Its translation is CASSAEGVGNEKLFF. The chain combines TRBV18 with TRBJ1-4, with a possible D match to TRBD1 (5 bases). Per germline, CDR1 KGHSH and CDR2 LQKENI. V was clipped by 5 bases and J by 5 bases, with 15 bases between them. CDR3 size: 15 residues.

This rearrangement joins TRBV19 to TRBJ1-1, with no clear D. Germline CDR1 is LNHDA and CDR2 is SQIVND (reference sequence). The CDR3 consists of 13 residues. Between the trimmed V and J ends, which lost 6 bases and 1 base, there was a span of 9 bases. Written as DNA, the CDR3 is TGTGCCAGTAGACGCACAGCGAACACTGAAGCTTTCTTT. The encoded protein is CASRRTANTEAFF.

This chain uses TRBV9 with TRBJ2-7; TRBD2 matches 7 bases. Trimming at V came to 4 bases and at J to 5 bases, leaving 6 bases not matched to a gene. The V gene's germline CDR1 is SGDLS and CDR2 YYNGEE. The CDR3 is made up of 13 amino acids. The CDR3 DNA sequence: TGTGCCAGCAGCACGCGGGAGTATCACGAGCAGTACTTC. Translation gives CASSTREYHEQYF.

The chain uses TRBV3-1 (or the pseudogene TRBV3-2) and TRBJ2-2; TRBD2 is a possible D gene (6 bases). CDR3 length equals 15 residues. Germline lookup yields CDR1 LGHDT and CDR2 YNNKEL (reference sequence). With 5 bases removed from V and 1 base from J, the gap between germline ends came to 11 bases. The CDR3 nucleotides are TGTGCCAGCAGCTATGGGACTTGGAACACCGGGGAGCTGTTTTTT. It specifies CASSYGTWNTGELFF.

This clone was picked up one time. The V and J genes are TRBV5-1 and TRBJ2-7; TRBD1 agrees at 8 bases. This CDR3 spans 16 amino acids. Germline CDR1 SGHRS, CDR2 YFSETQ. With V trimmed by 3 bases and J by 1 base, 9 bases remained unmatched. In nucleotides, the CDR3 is TGCGCCAGCAGCTACCGCCCGGACAGGGTGTCCTACGAGCAGTACTTC. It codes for CASSYRPDRVSYEQYF.

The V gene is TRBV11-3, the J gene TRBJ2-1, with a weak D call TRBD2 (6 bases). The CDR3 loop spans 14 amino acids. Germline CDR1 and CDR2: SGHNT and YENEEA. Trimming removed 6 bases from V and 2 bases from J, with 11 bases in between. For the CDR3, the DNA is TGTGCCAGCAGTGGGAGGTTCGCCTACAATGAGCAGTTCTTC. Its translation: CASSGRFAYNEQFF.

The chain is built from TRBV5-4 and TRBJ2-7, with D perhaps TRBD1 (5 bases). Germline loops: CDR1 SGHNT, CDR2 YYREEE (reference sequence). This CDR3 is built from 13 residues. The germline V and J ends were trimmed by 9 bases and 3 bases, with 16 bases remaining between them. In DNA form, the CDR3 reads TGTGCCATGTCAAGCCCTCAGGGCTACGAGCAGTACTTC. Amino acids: CAMSSPQGYEQYF.

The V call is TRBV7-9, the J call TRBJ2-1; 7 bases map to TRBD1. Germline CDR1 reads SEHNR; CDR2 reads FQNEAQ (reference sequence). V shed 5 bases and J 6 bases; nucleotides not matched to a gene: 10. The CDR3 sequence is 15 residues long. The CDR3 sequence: CASSQPGQQTNEQFF. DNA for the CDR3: TGTGCCAGCAGCCAACCGGGACAGCAGACCAATGAGCAGTTCTTC.

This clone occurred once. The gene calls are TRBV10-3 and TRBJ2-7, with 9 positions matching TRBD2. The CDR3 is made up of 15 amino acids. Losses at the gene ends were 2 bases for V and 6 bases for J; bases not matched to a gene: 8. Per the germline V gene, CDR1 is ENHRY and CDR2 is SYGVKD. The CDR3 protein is CAISEPPGLAREQYF. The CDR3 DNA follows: TGTGCCATCAGTGAGCCGCCGGGACTAGCTCGCGAGCAGTACTTC.

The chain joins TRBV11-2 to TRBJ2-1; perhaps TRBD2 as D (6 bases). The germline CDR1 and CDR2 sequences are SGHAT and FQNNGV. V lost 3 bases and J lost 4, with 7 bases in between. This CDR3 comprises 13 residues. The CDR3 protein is CASSFGTYNEQFF. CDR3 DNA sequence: TGTGCCAGCAGCTTCGGGACTTACAATGAGCAGTTCTTC.

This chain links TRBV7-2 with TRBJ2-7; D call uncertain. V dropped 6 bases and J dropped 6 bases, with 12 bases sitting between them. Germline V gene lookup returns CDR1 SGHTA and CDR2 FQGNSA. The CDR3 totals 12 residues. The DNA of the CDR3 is TGTGCCAGCAGTTCTCACCTCGGCGAGCAGTACTTC. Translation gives CASSSHLGEQYF.

The CDR3 loop reads CASSQEDRRPSSTNEKLFF. CDR3 bases: TGCGCCAGCAGCCAAGAAGACAGGCGGCCTTCTTCAACTAATGAAAAACTGTTTTTT. The chain uses TRBV4-3 and TRBJ1-4, with D maybe TRBD1 (6 bases). Germline values: CDR1 LGHNA, CDR2 YSLEER. CDR3 size: 19 residues. The V end was cut by 0 bases, the J end by 0 bases, with 17 bases between.

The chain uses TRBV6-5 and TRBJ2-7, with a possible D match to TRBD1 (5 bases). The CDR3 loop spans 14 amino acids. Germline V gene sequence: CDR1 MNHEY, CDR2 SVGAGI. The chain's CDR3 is CANLGDRPSHEQYF. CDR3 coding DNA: TGTGCAAACCTAGGGGATAGGCCCAGCCACGAGCAGTACTTC.

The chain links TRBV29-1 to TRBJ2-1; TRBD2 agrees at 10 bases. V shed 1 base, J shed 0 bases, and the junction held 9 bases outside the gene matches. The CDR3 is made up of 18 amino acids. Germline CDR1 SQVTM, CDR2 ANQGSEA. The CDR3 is CSVEGASGRRSSYNEQFF. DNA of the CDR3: TGCAGCGTTGAAGGGGCTAGCGGGAGAAGGAGCTCCTACAATGAGCAGTTCTTC.

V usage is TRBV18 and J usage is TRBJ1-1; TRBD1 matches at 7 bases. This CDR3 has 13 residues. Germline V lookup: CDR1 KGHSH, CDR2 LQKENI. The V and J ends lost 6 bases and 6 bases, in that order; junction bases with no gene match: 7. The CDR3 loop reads CASSGTEGAEAFF. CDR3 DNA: TGTGCCAGCTCCGGGACAGAGGGGGCTGAAGCTTTCTTT.

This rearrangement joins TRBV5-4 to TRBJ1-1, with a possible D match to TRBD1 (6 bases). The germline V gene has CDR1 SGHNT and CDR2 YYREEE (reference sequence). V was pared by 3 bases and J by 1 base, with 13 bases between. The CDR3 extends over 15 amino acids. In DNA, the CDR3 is TGTGCCAGCAGCTCGCCGGGACACACGAACACTGAAGCTTTCTTT. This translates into CASSSPGHTNTEAFF.

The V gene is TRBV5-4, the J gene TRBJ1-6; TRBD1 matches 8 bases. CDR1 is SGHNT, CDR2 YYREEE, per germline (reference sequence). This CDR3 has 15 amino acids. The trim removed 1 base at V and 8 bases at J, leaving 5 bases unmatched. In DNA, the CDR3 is TGTGCCAGCAGCTTGAACAGGGGGATGGATTCACCCCTCCACTTT. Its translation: CASSLNRGMDSPLHF.

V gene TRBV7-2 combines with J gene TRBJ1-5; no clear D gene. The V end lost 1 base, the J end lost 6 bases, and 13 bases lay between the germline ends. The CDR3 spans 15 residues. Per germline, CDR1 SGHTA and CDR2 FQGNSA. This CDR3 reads CASSLGTTSLQPQHF. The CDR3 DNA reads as TGTGCCAGCAGCTTAGGTACAACGTCTCTTCAGCCCCAGCATTTT.

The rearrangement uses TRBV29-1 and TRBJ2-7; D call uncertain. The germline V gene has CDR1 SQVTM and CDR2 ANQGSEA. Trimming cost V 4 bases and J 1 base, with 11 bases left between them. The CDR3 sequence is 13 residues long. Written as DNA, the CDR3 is TGCAGCGTTGCTGGCAGTACATCCTACGAGCAGTACTTC. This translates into CSVAGSTSYEQYF.